This T cell receptor (beta chain) was recorded in a study of T-cell memory formation after mild COVID-19. V was pared by 6 bases and J by 2 bases, with 1 base between. CDR1 and CDR2 from the germline V gene are MNHEY and SMNVEV (reference sequence). The CDR3 length is 10 residues. Findings of the study overall: The study found contracting CD4+ clones mainly in CM and EM and contracting CD8+ clones in EMRA.

MiXCR, run by TCRdb on the 5' RACE reads, gives a single entry per CDR3 protein. Altogether about 33,000 distinct CDR3 sequences are present, under 25% being singletons, with the ten largest covering 1.5% to 1.9%. This clonotype was seen many times. Its cognate antigen is unknown. The receptor was derived from an adult who had mild COVID-19 (a few samples of this study predate the infection). Cell type and time point are not known. The chain couples TRBV27 to TRBJ1-1; the D is unclear. The sequenced sample was PBMCs or a T cell subset sorted from them (not recorded which). This CDR3 reads CASRNTEAFF. DNA for the CDR3: TGTGCCAGCAGAAACACTGAAGCTTTCTTT.